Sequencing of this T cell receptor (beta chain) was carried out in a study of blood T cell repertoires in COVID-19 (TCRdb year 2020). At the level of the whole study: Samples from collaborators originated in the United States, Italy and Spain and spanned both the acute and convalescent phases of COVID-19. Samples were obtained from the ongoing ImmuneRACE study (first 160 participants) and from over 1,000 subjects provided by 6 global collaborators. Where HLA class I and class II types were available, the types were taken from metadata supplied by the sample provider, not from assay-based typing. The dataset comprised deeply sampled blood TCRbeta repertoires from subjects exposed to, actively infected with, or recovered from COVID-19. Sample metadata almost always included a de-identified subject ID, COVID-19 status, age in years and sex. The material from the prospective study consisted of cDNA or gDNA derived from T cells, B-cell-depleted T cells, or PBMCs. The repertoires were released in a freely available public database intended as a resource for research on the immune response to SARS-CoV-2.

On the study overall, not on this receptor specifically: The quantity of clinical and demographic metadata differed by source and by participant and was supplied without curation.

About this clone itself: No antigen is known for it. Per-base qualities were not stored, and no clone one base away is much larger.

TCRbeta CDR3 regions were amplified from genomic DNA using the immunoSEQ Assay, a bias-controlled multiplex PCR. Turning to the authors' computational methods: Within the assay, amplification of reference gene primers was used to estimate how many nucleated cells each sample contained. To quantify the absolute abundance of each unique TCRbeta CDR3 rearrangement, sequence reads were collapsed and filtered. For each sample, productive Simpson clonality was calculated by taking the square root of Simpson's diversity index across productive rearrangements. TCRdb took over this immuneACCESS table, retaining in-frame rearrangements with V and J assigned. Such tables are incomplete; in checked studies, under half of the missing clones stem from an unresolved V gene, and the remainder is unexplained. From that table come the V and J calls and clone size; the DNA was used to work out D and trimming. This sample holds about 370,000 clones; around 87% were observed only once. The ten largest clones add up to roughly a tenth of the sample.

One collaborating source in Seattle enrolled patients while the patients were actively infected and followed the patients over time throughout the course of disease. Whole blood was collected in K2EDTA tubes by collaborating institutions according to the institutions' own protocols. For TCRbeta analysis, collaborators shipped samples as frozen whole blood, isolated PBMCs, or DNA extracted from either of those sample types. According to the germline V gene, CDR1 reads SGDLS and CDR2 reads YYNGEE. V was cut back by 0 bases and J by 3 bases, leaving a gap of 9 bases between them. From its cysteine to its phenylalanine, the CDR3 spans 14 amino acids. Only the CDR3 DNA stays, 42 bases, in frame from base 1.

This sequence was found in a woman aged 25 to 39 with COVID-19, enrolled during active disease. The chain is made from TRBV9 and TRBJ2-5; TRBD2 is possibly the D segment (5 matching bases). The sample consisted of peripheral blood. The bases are TGTGCCAGCAGCGTAGGCGGGTGGGAAGAGACCCAGTACTTC. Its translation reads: CASSVGGWEETQYF. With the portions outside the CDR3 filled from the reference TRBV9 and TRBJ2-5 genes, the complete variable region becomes DSGVTQTPKHLITATGQRVTLRCSPRSGDLSVYWYQQSLDQGLQFLIQYYNGEERAKGNILERFSAQQFPDLHSELNLSSLELGDSALYFCASSVGGWEETQYFGPGTRLLVL.